These 18 T cell receptor beta chains were sequenced from one sample in a study of cytomegalovirus exposure and HLA in healthy donors. PCR employed 60 Vbeta and 13 Jbeta primers. Only in-frame clones appear in the TCRdb table, and some are missing; sequencing was by immunoSEQ multiplex PCR. Its table records 34,000 or so clones. Sequenced material: PBMCs. The receptors stem from a woman aged 40 to 50 in good health and CMV-seropositive.

The V gene is TRBV4-3, the J gene TRBJ2-1; 11 bases align to TRBD2. Trimming cost V 4 bases and J 10 bases; bases outside gene matches: 9. The CDR3 runs 15 residues. Germline values: CDR1 LGHNA, CDR2 YSLEER. Here the CDR3 reads CASSLGTSGPVEQFF. The CDR3 DNA is TGCGCCAGCAGCCTCGGGACTAGCGGTCCGGTAGAGCAGTTCTTC.

The chain has TRBV6-5 and TRBJ1-5, with D unclear. The germline V and J ends were trimmed by 0 bases and 9 bases, with 6 bases remaining between them. This CDR3 is 12 amino acids long. In germline, CDR1 is MNHEY, CDR2 SVGAGI. CDR3 bases: TGTGCCAGCAGTTACTCGACGGGGCCCCAGCATTTT. Residues: CASSYSTGPQHF.

The chain recombines TRBV28 with TRBJ1-1; D ambiguous. The V gene's germline CDR1 is MDHEN and CDR2 SYDVKM. This CDR3 is 13 amino acids long. Trimming cost V 6 bases and J 4 bases, with 12 bases left between them. CDR3 region: CASSLPGGTEAFF. Written as DNA, the CDR3 is TGTGCCAGCAGCCTGCCGGGAGGCACTGAAGCTTTCTTT.

This chain links TRBV19 with TRBJ2-7; 8 positions match TRBD2. Germline CDR1 reads LNHDA; CDR2 reads SQIVND (reference sequence). The CDR3 runs 13 residues. V gave up 5 bases and J gave up 6 bases; unmatched junction bases: 6. The CDR3 protein is CASSSYTSGEQYF. CDR3 nucleotides: TGTGCCAGTAGTTCGTATACTAGCGGCGAGCAGTACTTC.

The chain couples TRBV5-1 to TRBJ2-3, with 8 nucleotides matching TRBD2. This CDR3 has 17 residues. Trimming at V came to 1 base and at J to 2 bases, leaving 9 bases not matched to a gene. Germline V gives CDR1 SGHRS, CDR2 YFSETQ. The CDR3 sequence is CASSLRTTGGATDTQYF. As DNA, the CDR3 is TGCGCCAGCAGCTTGCGTACTACGGGGGGGGCCACAGATACGCAGTATTTT.

This chain connects TRBV4-3 to TRBJ2-7; 7 bases are a match to TRBD2. V lost 0 bases, J lost 2 bases, and 10 bases stayed unmatched. The CDR3 consists of 17 residues. From germline, CDR1 is LGHNA and CDR2 YSLEER. The CDR3 reads CASSQDHLGRSAYEQYF. In DNA, the CDR3 is TGCGCCAGCAGCCAAGATCATCTCGGGAGGAGCGCCTACGAGCAGTACTTC.

The chain combines TRBV9 with TRBJ2-2, with 9 bases that match TRBD1. The trim removed 0 bases at V and 9 bases at J, leaving 6 bases unmatched. The CDR3 loop spans 15 amino acids. CDR1 and CDR2 from the germline V gene are SGDLS and YYNGEE. In DNA, the CDR3 is TGTGCCAGCAGCGTAGTCGGGACAGGGAGCAGGGAGCTGTTTTTT. Encoded protein: CASSVVGTGSRELFF.

V usage is TRBV29-1 and J usage is TRBJ2-3; 9 bases are shared with TRBD1. The CDR3 length is 14 residues. The V gene's germline CDR1 is SQVTM and CDR2 ANQGSEA. J was trimmed by 5 bases and V by 6 bases; bases with no gene match: 9. CDR3 in DNA: TGCAGCGTCGCGACAGGGGGTAGAGTAGATACGCAGTATTTT. It translates to CSVATGGRVDTQYF.

CDR3 protein: CASSPNWQGSHGYTF. DNA of the CDR3: TGTGCCAGCAGCCCGAATTGGCAGGGGAGTCATGGCTACACCTTC. The rearrangement joins TRBV7-2 to TRBJ1-2; D might be TRBD1 (6 bases). The CDR3 extends over 15 amino acids. The germline CDR1 and CDR2 sequences are SGHTA and FQGNSA. V was pared by 5 bases and J by 6 bases, with 19 bases between.

The V call is TRBV6-7, the J call TRBJ2-3; possibly TRBD1 for D (5 bases). TRBV6-7 belongs to the ORF category, with a function that is uncertain. This CDR3 has 16 residues. Trimming left V 0 bases short and J 7 bases short, with 17 bases between. CDR3 sequence reads: CASSYSLDKQVNTQYF. The CDR3 DNA is TGTGCCAGCAGTTACTCCCTGGACAAGCAGGTTAATACGCAGTATTTT.

This rearrangement joins TRBV2 to TRBJ1-1, with D tentatively TRBD1 (5 bases). The V and J ends lost 7 bases and 1 base respectively, with 13 bases between them. This CDR3 is built from 14 residues. From germline, CDR1 is SNHLY and CDR2 FYNNEI. CDR3 residues: CASKVDSRNTEAFF. CDR3 sequence (DNA): TGTGCCAGCAAAGTTGACAGTCGGAACACTGAAGCTTTCTTT.

V and J are TRBV18 and TRBJ2-1; no clear D. The germline gives CDR1 KGHSH, CDR2 LQKENI. V was clipped by 6 bases and J by 5 bases, with 11 bases between them. The CDR3 runs to 13 residues. CDR3 nucleotides: TGTGCCAGCTCCCACACGGGTGACAATGAGCAGTTCTTC. Its translation: CASSHTGDNEQFF.

The chain has TRBV20-1 and TRBJ2-7; D perhaps matches TRBD2 (5 bases). V was cut by 7 bases and J by 3 bases, with 10 bases left in between. Germline loops: CDR1 DFQATT, CDR2 SNEGSKA (reference sequence). The CDR3 is made up of 11 amino acids. Here the CDR3 DNA reads TGCAGTGGGGGAGATGGCTACGAGCAGTACTTC. Translating gives CSGGDGYEQYF.

The J gene is TRBJ2-3, the V gene TRBV7-9; 10 nucleotides match TRBD2. This CDR3 has 16 amino acids. The germline gives CDR1 SEHNR, CDR2 FQNEAQ (reference sequence). After removal of 4 bases from V and 1 base from J, the junction contained 5 bases not matched to a gene. In DNA form, the CDR3 reads TGTGCCAGCAGCTCAGGACTAGCGGACCGCACAGATACGCAGTATTTT. Its translation is CASSSGLADRTDTQYF.

The genes are TRBV13 and TRBJ2-5; 8 bases map to TRBD1. Trimming took 5 bases from V and 5 from J; bases not matched to a gene: 7. This CDR3 has 14 residues. Germline CDR1 is PRHDT and CDR2 is FYEKMQ (reference sequence). CDR3 bases: TGTGCCAGCAGCCTGACAGGGGCGGTGGAGACCCAGTACTTC. Translating it yields CASSLTGAVETQYF.

The chain is built from TRBV13 and TRBJ2-7; 8 bases map to TRBD2. The CDR3 is 15 residues long. Germline CDR1 PRHDT, CDR2 FYEKMQ (reference sequence). After removal of 3 bases from V and 5 bases from J, the junction contained 9 bases not matched to a gene. CDR3 amino acids: CASSLRPGGGDEQYF. CDR3 DNA sequence: TGTGCCAGCAGCTTGCGGCCCGGGGGGGGAGACGAGCAGTACTTC.

This sequence joins TRBV27 and TRBJ2-1; D uncertain. With 6 bases removed from V and 0 bases from J, the gap between germline ends came to 12 bases. Germline V gene data show CDR1 as MNHEY and CDR2 as SMNVEV (reference sequence). The CDR3 is 15 residues long. CDR3 DNA sequence: TGTGCCAGCAGACCAGACTTGAGCTCCTACAATGAGCAGTTCTTC. Encoded protein: CASRPDLSSYNEQFF.

The chain carries TRBV19 and TRBJ1-6; 7 bases are shared with TRBD1. Germline V gene lookup returns CDR1 LNHDA and CDR2 SQIVND (reference sequence). The CDR3 loop spans 16 amino acids. J gave up 9 bases and V 7 bases, and 15 bases lay outside the gene matches. The CDR3 region has the DNA TGTGCCAGTAACACGGATTCGACAGGGTGGAGTTCACCCCTCCACTTT. This gives the protein CASNTDSTGWSSPLHF.